A selection of T cell receptor beta chains follows, all from one sample in a study of T cells in Graves' hyperthyroidism and ophthalmopathy. Using its own MiXCR run on the multiplex PCR reads, TCRdb lists one record per CDR3 protein. Of 450,000 to 500,000 distinct CDR3 sequences in the sample, around a fifth were seen once. Sequences were obtained from blood. These TCRs come from a woman in her sixties or seventies with Graves' ophthalmopathy. Both conserved end residues are part of each CDR3. A D gene is named only where the DNA matches it firmly. Only some rows state a clone size, as once, few, many or a class for expanded clones.

size: .
D: TRBD2
J: TRBJ2-5
V: TRBV20-1
CDR3: CSACRLAGIQETQYF
DNA: TGCAGTGCTTGCCGACTAGCGGGAATCCAAGAGACCCAGTACTTC

size: many
D: .
J: TRBJ2-3
V: TRBV2
CDR3: CASRPSGSTDTQYF
DNA: TGTGCCAGCAGGCCCAGCGGAAGCACAGATACGCAGTATTTT

size: .
D: .
J: TRBJ1-5
V: TRBV27
CDR3: CASTSLGGANQPQHF
DNA: TGTGCCAGCACCAGCCTCGGGGGGGCTAATCAGCCCCAGCATTTT

size: many
D: .
J: TRBJ1-2
V: TRBV28
CDR3: CASSLSGRNYGYTF
DNA: TGTGCCAGCAGTTTATCGGGCAGAAACTATGGCTACACCTTC

size: .
D: .
J: TRBJ1-4
V: TRBV11-2
CDR3: CASSLVMDEKLFF
DNA: TGTGCCAGCAGCTTAGTCATGGACGAAAAACTGTTTTTT

size: many
D: .
J: TRBJ1-1
V: TRBV6-1
CDR3: CASSFPPGRGTEAFF
DNA: TGTGCCAGCAGTTTCCCCCCGGGCCGAGGCACTGAAGCTTTCTTT

size: .
D: .
J: TRBJ2-2
V: TRBV9
CDR3: CASSLGGGRGSGELFF
DNA: TGTGCCAGCAGCCTAGGAGGGGGGCGCGGGTCAGGGGAGCTGTTTTTT

size: many
D: .
J: TRBJ1-1
V: TRBV20-1
CDR3: CSASKSSLNTEAFF
DNA: TGCAGTGCTAGTAAGAGTAGCTTGAACACTGAAGCTTTCTTT

size: .
D: .
J: TRBJ2-3
V: TRBV30
CDR3: CAWLSPYITDTQYF
DNA: TGTGCCTGGCTATCCCCATACATCACAGATACGCAGTATTTT

size: few
D: TRBD2
J: TRBJ2-2
V: TRBV7-3
CDR3: CASSLTVGLAGVGTGELFF
DNA: TGTGCCAGCAGCTTAACGGTTGGACTAGCGGGAGTCGGCACCGGGGAGCTGTTTTTT

size: once
D: TRBD2
J: TRBJ2-4
V: TRBV6-1
CDR3: CASSAAGDAKNIQYF
DNA: TGTGCCAGCAGTGCGGCGGGGGATGCCAAAAACATTCAGTACTTC

size: .
D: .
J: TRBJ2-3
V: TRBV6-2/TRBV6-3
CDR3: CAGTADIFSLTDTQYF
DNA: TGTGCCGGCACCGCAGACATTTTTAGCCTAACAGATACGCAGTATTTT

size: .
D: TRBD1
J: TRBJ2-4
V: TRBV10-3
CDR3: CASRDRQADIQYF
DNA: TGTGCCAGTCGGGACAGACAGGCGGACATTCAGTACTTC

size: few
D: TRBD2
J: TRBJ2-1
V: TRBV7-9
CDR3: CASSGRSGSWNEQFF
DNA: TGTGCCAGCAGCGGCCGAAGCGGGAGTTGGAATGAGCAGTTCTTC

size: many
D: .
J: TRBJ2-7
V: TRBV28
CDR3: CASSFGAGSSYEQYF
DNA: TGTGCCAGCAGTTTCGGGGCTGGCAGTTCCTACGAGCAGTACTTC

size: few
D: TRBD1
J: TRBJ1-2
V: TRBV7-3
CDR3: CASSLMGQGVGGYTF
DNA: TGTGCCAGCAGCTTAATGGGACAGGGGGTAGGTGGCTACACCTTC

size: few
D: .
J: TRBJ1-2
V: TRBV10-3
CDR3: CAISEGRGYTF
DNA: TGTGCCATCAGTGAGGGGCGTGGCTACACCTTC

size: few
D: TRBD2
J: TRBJ2-1
V: TRBV29-1
CDR3: CSVVGTKYNEQFF
DNA: TGCAGCGTTGTGGGGACTAAGTACAATGAGCAGTTCTTC

size: once
D: .
J: TRBJ2-1
V: TRBV27
CDR3: CASRRLGAYNEQFF
DNA: TGTGCCAGCAGGAGACTGGGGGCGTACAATGAGCAGTTCTTC

size: few
D: TRBD1
J: TRBJ1-4
V: TRBV7-9
CDR3: CASSPIQGKGEKLFF
DNA: TGTGCCAGCAGCCCAATACAGGGGAAGGGTGAAAAACTGTTTTTT

size: many
D: TRBD2
J: TRBJ2-7
V: TRBV6-2/TRBV6-3
CDR3: CASSIAPAGGGYEQYF
DNA: TGTGCCAGCAGCATCGCGCCAGCGGGAGGGGGCTACGAGCAGTACTTC

size: few
D: .
J: TRBJ1-1
V: TRBV5-1
CDR3: CASRTTENTEAFF
DNA: TGCGCCAGCCGAACTACTGAGAACACTGAAGCTTTCTTT

size: few
D: .
J: TRBJ2-5
V: TRBV5-1
CDR3: CASSLAAATQETQYF
DNA: TGCGCCAGCAGCTTGGCCGCGGCTACCCAAGAGACCCAGTACTTC

size: .
D: TRBD2
J: TRBJ2-3
V: TRBV7-6
CDR3: CASSAGLAGGGADTQYF
DNA: TGTGCCAGCAGCGCCGGACTAGCGGGAGGTGGAGCAGATACGCAGTATTTT

size: .
D: .
J: TRBJ2-1
V: TRBV5-1
CDR3: CASSLRGVYNEQFF
DNA: TGCGCCAGCAGCTTGAGGGGCGTTTACAATGAGCAGTTCTTC

size: .
D: TRBD1
J: TRBJ1-5
V: TRBV7-2
CDR3: CASSLGGTAYSNQPQHF
DNA: TGTGCCAGCAGCTTGGGCGGGACAGCCTATAGCAATCAGCCCCAGCATTTT